This T cell receptor beta chain was identified during a study of cytomegalovirus exposure and HLA in healthy donors. General study results and limits: A later analysis reportedly found fewer N-insertions in an Asian-associated ancestry cluster than the roughly 670-donor mean. The investigators catalogued 150 or so TCR beta chains as cytomegalovirus-associated.

This PCR relied on a set of 60 Vbeta primers and 13 Jbeta primers. Generated by immunoSEQ multiplex PCR, the TCRdb table keeps only in-frame clones and is missing some. The table includes some 180,000 clones, 82% detected once. Concerning this clone itself: The target antigen is unknown.

The sequence was collected from a man aged 35 to 55 in good health and CMV-seronegative. The sequencing sample was made of PBMCs.

The CDR3 loop is CASTSSGRYYEQFF. The CDR3 nucleotides read TGTGCCAGCACTTCTAGCGGGAGGTACTATGAGCAGTTCTTC. This rearrangement joins TRBV28 to TRBJ2-1; 11 bases agree with TRBD2. Germline CDR1 and CDR2: MDHEN and SYDVKM. V lost 7 bases, J lost 8 bases, and 7 bases stayed unmatched. This CDR3 spans 14 amino acids.